The 2 T cell receptor beta chains reported below all come from one sample, sequenced in a study of blood T cell repertoires in COVID-19. Profiled with immunoSEQ multiplex PCR; TCRdb holds only in-frame clones, not every one. This repertoire shows 250,000 to 350,000 clones, nearly 90% found once; its top ten account for roughly 1.6%. The sequenced sample was PBMCs or T cells enriched from blood (not recorded which). These receptors were obtained from a woman between 18 and 30 years old with acute COVID-19.

The gene calls are TRBV6-5 and TRBJ2-7; 7 positions agree with TRBD2. The CDR3 length is 14 residues. Germline-derived CDR1 and CDR2 are MNHEY and SVGAGI. V was pared by 4 bases and J by 1 base, with 4 bases of the junction left unmatched. This CDR3 reads CASSFGEGSYEQYF. The DNA of the CDR3 is TGTGCCAGCAGTTTCGGGGAGGGGTCCTACGAGCAGTACTTC.

This sequence joins TRBV6-4 and TRBJ2-7, with D possibly being TRBD1 (6 bases). Between the trimmed V and J ends, which lost 2 bases and 3 bases, there was a span of 23 bases. CDR3 size: 18 residues. Germline assignment: CDR1 MRHNA and CDR2 SNTAGT. The CDR3 DNA reads TGTGCCAGCAGTGACCAACCAGGAGACCGACAGGTCCGCTACGAGCAGTACTTC. Amino acid sequence: CASSDQPGDRQVRYEQYF.